The 32 T cell receptor beta chains reported below all come from one sample, sequenced in a study of T cells in narcolepsy. Clones were read by immunoSEQ multiplex PCR, and TCRdb kept only the in-frame ones, dropping some. The sample records 25,000 to 35,000 clones, approximately 86% being singletons. Sample: CD45RA- memory CD4+ T cells from PBMCs. These receptors were collected from a human donor with narcolepsy.

The chain employs TRBV6-5 and TRBJ1-1, with 8 bases identical to TRBD1. The CDR3 is made up of 13 amino acids. The germline CDR1 and CDR2 sequences are MNHEY and SVGAGI. The V segment lost 7 bases and the J segment 4 bases; nucleotides outside the gene matches: 5. For the CDR3, the DNA is TGTGCCAGCACCCTAACAGGGGGCACTGAAGCTTTCTTT. Its translation is CASTLTGGTEAFF.

The gene calls are TRBV5-6 and TRBJ1-6; a weak D match, TRBD1 (5 bases). In germline, CDR1 is SGHDT, CDR2 YYEEEE. The CDR3 covers 14 residues. Trimming removed 4 bases from V and 6 bases from J, with 11 bases in between. The CDR3 sequence is CASSPAGPNSPLHF. The CDR3 nucleotides read TGTGCCAGCAGCCCGGCGGGGCCTAATTCACCCCTCCACTTT.

The chain uses TRBV6-1 and TRBJ2-5, with a tentative D call TRBD2 (5 bases). The germline CDR1 and CDR2 sequences are MNHNS and SASEGT. The ends were cut back, 6 bases at V and 1 base at J, with 12 bases in the middle. The length of the CDR3 is 14 residues. CDR3 in amino acids: CASRADGGQETQYF. Written as DNA, the CDR3 is TGTGCCAGCAGAGCGGACGGAGGCCAAGAGACCCAGTACTTC.

V is TRBV4-1 and J is TRBJ2-5; 11 bases fit TRBD1. The CDR3 is 17 residues long. CDR1 is MGHRA and CDR2 is YSYEKL in the germline V gene. Trimming took 4 bases from V and 5 from J; bases not matched to a gene: 12. The CDR3 sequence: CASSRLAGTGGKETQYF. CDR3 coding DNA: TGCGCCAGCAGCCGACTGGCCGGGACAGGGGGGAAGGAGACCCAGTACTTC.

The chain is built from TRBV19 and TRBJ1-5; D not resolved. The CDR3 runs 12 residues. Trimming shortened V by 7 bases and J by 8 bases, and 12 bases separated the two germline ends. Germline loops: CDR1 LNHDA, CDR2 SQIVND (reference sequence). CDR3 coding DNA: TGTGCCAGTACCCTCCCCGGGGAGCCCCAGCATTTT. Its translation is CASTLPGEPQHF.

This sequence joins TRBV6-1 and TRBJ2-5, with TRBD1 as a possible D gene (6 bases). Trimming took off 5 bases at V and 2 bases at J, with 12 bases between the two ends. Germline-derived CDR1 and CDR2 are MNHNS and SASEGT. The CDR3 length is 14 residues. The CDR3 DNA is TGTGCCAGCAGTACGACAGGCGCTCAAGAGACCCAGTACTTC. It encodes CASSTTGAQETQYF.

The chain links TRBV14 to TRBJ2-3, with 10 positions matching TRBD2. Per the germline V gene, CDR1 is SGHDN and CDR2 is FVKESK. V lost 1 base, J lost 0 bases, and 4 bases stayed unmatched. There are 17 residues in the CDR3. The CDR3 bases are TGTGCCAGCAGCCAAGGCGGGACTAGCGCAAGCACAGATACGCAGTATTTT. Encoded protein: CASSQGGTSASTDTQYF.

The chain joins TRBV18 to TRBJ1-5; 8 nucleotides agree with TRBD1. The CDR3 contains 14 residues. The germline V gene encodes CDR1 KGHSH and CDR2 LQKENI. V was clipped by 5 bases and J by 2 bases; unmatched bases: 2. CDR3 loop: CASSSGQGNQPQHF. For the CDR3, the DNA is TGTGCCAGCTCATCGGGACAGGGCAATCAGCCCCAGCATTTT. Filled out from reference TRBV18 and TRBJ1-5, the complete variable domain reads NAGVMQNPRHLVRRRGQEARLRCSPMKGHSHVYWYRQLPEEGLKFMVYLQKENIIDESGMPKERFSAEFPKEGPSILRIQQVVRGDSAAYFCASSSGQGNQPQHFGDGTRLSIL.

The table lists this clone with a few counts. V is TRBV7-7 and J is TRBJ2-3; 8 bases agree with TRBD2. V was pared by 5 bases and J by 6 bases, with 10 bases of the junction left unmatched. CDR3 size: 15 residues. CDR1 SSHAT and CDR2 FNYEAQ come from the germline V gene (reference sequence). The CDR3 DNA sequence: TGTGCCAGCAGCCAACTAGCGGTACCAAGCGATACGCAGTATTTT. Protein sequence: CASSQLAVPSDTQYF.

The V gene is TRBV12-1, the J gene TRBJ2-7; the tabulated D call, TRBD1, remains unverified against the DNA. TRBV12-1 is a known pseudogene. This CDR3 comprises 15 residues. The CDR3 nucleotides are TGTGCCAGCAGCTTTGACTCGCAGGGGTCCTACGAGCAGTACGTC. Translation: CASSFDSQGSYEQYV.

The chain carries TRBV6-5 and TRBJ1-3; D ambiguous. V was cut by 7 bases and J by 0 bases, with 10 bases left in between. This CDR3 comprises 14 residues. The germline gives CDR1 MNHEY, CDR2 SVGAGI. The CDR3 is CASKEVYSGNTIYF. CDR3 nucleotides: TGTGCCAGCAAGGAGGTGTACTCTGGAAACACCATATATTTT.

The V call is TRBV6-1, the J call TRBJ2-7, with 9 nucleotides matching TRBD1. The V segment lost 2 bases and the J segment 3 bases; nucleotides outside the gene matches: 8. In germline, CDR1 is MNHNS, CDR2 SASEGT. The CDR3 is 16 residues long. CDR3 amino acids: CASSESSGTGNYEQYF. In DNA form, the CDR3 reads TGTGCCAGCAGTGAATCCTCCGGGACAGGGAACTACGAGCAGTACTTC.

The chain is built from TRBV5-1 and TRBJ2-3, with D possibly matching TRBD2 (7 bases). The V and J ends lost 4 bases and 5 bases respectively, with 20 bases between them. Germline V gene lookup returns CDR1 SGHRS and CDR2 YFSETQ. The CDR3 runs to 16 residues. The CDR3 DNA follows: TGCGCCAGCAGCCCGCTCGAGGGGGGGCGAGGAGATACGCAGTATTTT. It yields the protein CASSPLEGGRGDTQYF.

The gene calls are TRBV5-6 and TRBJ2-1; 9 bases are shared with TRBD2. Germline V gene sequence: CDR1 SGHDT, CDR2 YYEEEE. Trimming at V came to 4 bases and at J to 8 bases, leaving 7 bases not matched to a gene. This CDR3 is 14 amino acids long. The CDR3 is CASSLGLARDEQFF. CDR3 bases: TGTGCCAGCAGCCTTGGACTAGCGAGGGATGAGCAGTTCTTC.

This chain links TRBV27 with TRBJ2-7; 7 bases are a match to TRBD1. The CDR3 runs 14 residues. Germline V gives CDR1 MNHEY, CDR2 SMNVEV (reference sequence). Trimming removed 4 bases from V and 6 bases from J; junction bases left unmatched: 9. CDR3 bases: TGTGCCAGCAGTTCCCGGGACAGCTACTCCGAGCAGTACTTC. Translated, it gives CASSSRDSYSEQYF.

The CDR3 region has the DNA TGTGCCAGCAGGGGGGGGGACAGAGCCTACGAGCAGTACGTC. Its translation: CASRGGDRAYEQYV. This chain links TRBV6-1 with TRBJ2-7; D possibly uses TRBD1 or TRBD2 (7 bases each). Trimming cost V 6 bases and J 2 bases, with 14 bases left between them. The CDR3 is 14 amino acids. CDR1 and CDR2 (germline): MNHNS, SASEGT.

This sequence joins TRBV19 and TRBJ2-2, with TRBD1 identical over 7 bases. The V gene end was trimmed by 4 bases and the J gene end by 3 bases; junction bases not matched to a gene: 2. CDR3 length: 14 amino acids. From germline, CDR1 is LNHDA and CDR2 SQIVND (reference sequence). DNA for the CDR3: TGTGCCAGTAGTAAAACAGGGGACACCGGGGAGCTGTTTTTT. This codes for CASSKTGDTGELFF. Supplemented by reference TRBV19 and TRBJ2-2, the full variable domain reads DGGITQSPKYLFRKEGQNVTLSCEQNLNHDAMYWYRQDPGQGLRLIYYSQIVNDFQKGDIAEGYSVSREKKESFPLTVTSAQKNPTAFYLCASSKTGDTGELFFGEGSRLTVL.

This rearrangement joins TRBV9 to TRBJ1-4, with D tentatively TRBD1 (5 bases). Germline CDR1 reads SGDLS; CDR2 reads YYNGEE. There are 15 residues in the CDR3. With 0 bases removed from V and 8 bases from J, the gap between germline ends came to 14 bases. The chain's CDR3 is CASSVGGQGNEKLFF. CDR3 bases: TGTGCCAGCAGCGTAGGAGGGCAGGGAAACGAAAAACTGTTTTTT.

In this sample, this clone turned up once. This chain joins TRBV2 and TRBJ1-2; a possible D gene is TRBD1 (5 bases). Germline V gene sequence: CDR1 SNHLY, CDR2 FYNNEI. Trimming stripped 8 bases from V and 7 bases from J, with 17 bases between. The CDR3 covers 13 residues. The chain's CDR3 is CASGAGQSLGYTF. Here the CDR3 DNA reads TGTGCCAGCGGGGCGGGGCAGTCTCTTGGCTACACCTTC.

The rearrangement joins TRBV5-1 to TRBJ1-6; TRBD1 matches 8 bases. CDR3 length equals 15 residues. The germline gives CDR1 SGHRS, CDR2 YFSETQ. V trimming: 2 bases; J trimming: 7 bases; junction bases outside the gene matches: 5. In DNA form, the CDR3 reads TGCGCCAGCAGCTTAGTAACAGGGGGAAATTCACCCCTCCACTTT. Amino acid sequence: CASSLVTGGNSPLHF.

This chain uses TRBV10-3 with TRBJ2-5; no definite D call. The V end lost 5 bases, the J end lost 1 base, and 11 bases lay between the germline ends. Germline values: CDR1 ENHRY, CDR2 SYGVKD. CDR3 length: 14 residues. CDR3 amino acids: CAISPRASQETQYF. DNA of the CDR3: TGTGCCATCAGTCCACGGGCCTCCCAAGAGACCCAGTACTTC.

V gene TRBV6-6 combines with J gene TRBJ2-7; no clear D gene. Between the trimmed V and J ends, which lost 8 bases and 4 bases, there was a span of 15 bases. There are 13 residues in the CDR3. CDR1 is MNHNY, CDR2 SVGAGI, per germline (reference sequence). DNA for the CDR3: TGTGCCAGCTCGAGGCTCCAGAAATACGAGCAGTACTTC. It specifies CASSRLQKYEQYF.

J is TRBJ1-3 and V is TRBV6-1; 8 nucleotides line up with TRBD1. This CDR3 region has 15 residues. Unmatched junction bases numbered 6, after V lost 4 bases and J lost 4 bases. CDR1 MNHNS and CDR2 SASEGT come from the germline V gene. CDR3 protein: CASSGGQVEGNTIYF. Written as DNA, the CDR3 is TGTGCCAGCAGTGGGGGACAGGTGGAGGGAAACACCATATATTTT.

V is TRBV27 and J is TRBJ2-5, with 10 bases identical to TRBD1. The CDR3 contains 13 residues. Germline V gene data show CDR1 as MNHEY and CDR2 as SMNVEV (reference sequence). The V segment lost 8 bases and the J segment 5 bases; nucleotides outside the gene matches: 5. CDR3 sequence (DNA): TGTGCCAGCTCGACAGGGGGCTGGGAGACCCAGTACTTC. It codes for CASSTGGWETQYF.

J is TRBJ1-2 and V is TRBV6-4, with 8 bases fitting TRBD1. The CDR3 consists of 15 residues. V shed 5 bases and J 3 bases; nucleotides not matched to a gene: 8. Germline values: CDR1 MRHNA, CDR2 SNTAGT. CDR3 amino acids: CASSYNDRGDYGYTF. The CDR3 DNA follows: TGTGCCAGCAGTTACAACGACAGGGGAGACTATGGCTACACCTTC.

A single count supports this clone. The chain uses TRBV12-5 and TRBJ2-5; 10 nucleotides match TRBD2. After removal of 4 bases from V and 4 bases from J, the junction contained 18 bases not matched to a gene. This CDR3 is built from 19 residues. CDR1 and CDR2 (germline): LGHNT, FRNRAP. CDR3 loop: CASGYQGGQAGGPRETQYF. In DNA, the CDR3 is TGTGCTAGTGGTTACCAGGGAGGACAAGCGGGGGGGCCGAGAGAGACCCAGTACTTC.

The chain uses TRBV2 and TRBJ1-6; no definite D call. The ends were cut back, 2 bases at V and 7 bases at J, with 12 bases in the middle. CDR3 length: 15 amino acids. Per germline, CDR1 SNHLY and CDR2 FYNNEI. CDR3 amino acids: CASSEFRAGNSPLHF. The CDR3 coding sequence is TGTGCCAGCAGTGAATTTAGGGCAGGAAATTCACCCCTCCACTTT.

The chain uses TRBV5-4 and TRBJ2-3; 10 bases fit TRBD1. The CDR3 loop spans 15 amino acids. The ends lost 4 bases at V and 5 bases at J; junction bases unmatched: 7. Looked up from germline, CDR1 is SGHNT and CDR2 is YYREEE (reference sequence). The DNA for the CDR3 is TGTGCCAGCAGCCCCCGGGACAGGGGATTAGATACGCAGTATTTT. As protein: CASSPRDRGLDTQYF.

The V call is TRBV7-9, the J call TRBJ2-1, with 8 bases aligning to TRBD2. CDR3 length: 16 amino acids. CDR1 is SEHNR, CDR2 FQNEAQ, per germline (reference sequence). After removal of 4 bases from V and 0 bases from J, the junction contained 5 bases not matched to a gene. The CDR3 protein is CASSSRGGPSYNEQFF. The CDR3 DNA is TGTGCCAGCAGCTCCCGCGGGGGGCCCTCCTACAATGAGCAGTTCTTC. The complete variable domain, with remaining parts taken from reference TRBV7-9 and TRBJ2-1, reads DTGVSQNPRHKITKRGQNVTFRCDPISEHNRLYWYRQTLGQGPEFLTYFQNEAQLEKSRLLSDRFSAERPKGSFSTLEIQRTEQGDSAMYLCASSSRGGPSYNEQFFGPGTRLTVL.

The chain has TRBV6-1 and TRBJ1-2; D remains ambiguous. The CDR3 sequence is 11 residues long. In germline, CDR1 is MNHNS, CDR2 SASEGT. V gave up 7 bases and J gave up 8 bases, with 11 bases separating them. The CDR3 DNA reads TGTGCCAGCACCTACCGGCGGGGCTACACCTTC. Translating gives CASTYRRGYTF.

This clone was picked up one time. The genes are TRBV6-8 and TRBJ2-7; 10 bases match TRBD1. This CDR3 spans 16 amino acids. CDR1 is MNHGY and CDR2 is SAAAGT in the germline V gene. The V and J ends lost 2 bases and 1 base, in that order; junction bases with no gene match: 5. The CDR3: CASSYARDRGSYEQYF. DNA for the CDR3: TGTGCCAGCAGTTACGCACGGGACAGGGGTTCCTACGAGCAGTACTTC.

The V and J genes are TRBV5-1 and TRBJ2-5, with TRBD1 as a possible D gene (7 bases). V lost 2 bases to trimming and J lost 5 bases, with 16 bases between them. The CDR3 has 15 residues. The germline gives CDR1 SGHRS, CDR2 YFSETQ. The CDR3 region is CASSFGQGGSETQYF. CDR3 in DNA: TGCGCCAGCAGCTTCGGGCAGGGGGGATCGGAGACCCAGTACTTC. Looking up the rest from reference TRBV5-1 and TRBJ2-5 gives the full variable domain: KAGVTQTPRYLIKTRGQQVTLSCSPISGHRSVSWYQQTPGQGLQFLFEYFSETQRNKGNFPGRFSGRQFSNSRSEMNVSTLELGDSALYLCASSFGQGGSETQYFGPGTRLLVL.